Described below is a single T cell receptor beta chain sequence and its context. As yet, its antigen is unknown. Sequencing was performed with immunoSEQ multiplex PCR; in TCRdb, only in-frame clones are kept and a portion is missing. The table lists 130,000 or so clones, roughly 85% of them singletons, with less than 25% in the top ten. Time point denoted: baseline pretreatment blood. Treatment of the sample: 15 Gy SBRT to primary tumor, nephrectomy 4 weeks later. After SBRT, blood was collected at 2 and 4 weeks, plus baseline. The tumor was a clear cell renal cell carcinoma. These data originate in a study of radiation and T cells in renal cell carcinoma. Study observations and caveats: Without pretreatment biopsies, baseline tumor clonotype presence was undetermined. From baseline, blood top tumor clonotypes peaked at 2 weeks post-radiation.

This CDR3 has 17 amino acids. V was trimmed by 5 bases and J by 0 bases, leaving 17 bases between them. Germline loops: CDR1 MDHEN, CDR2 SYDVKM. The material was blood, obtained from a patient whose treatment included radiotherapy and nephrectomy. The source is a woman aged 50 to 65 with renal cell carcinoma. The chain carries TRBV28 and TRBJ1-5, with a tentative D call TRBD1 (5 bases). DNA for the CDR3: TGTGCCAGCAGTCCCCGAGGGGAGGGAATTAGCAATCAGCCCCAGCATTTT. Translated: CASSPRGEGISNQPQHF.